A single sample is the source of the 28 T cell receptor beta chains below, sequenced in a study of blood T cell repertoires in COVID-19. Using immunoSEQ multiplex PCR, the repertoire was profiled, and TCRdb retains in-frame clones only, with some absent. Here the sample spans about 480,000 clones, about 91% being singletons. Sequenced sample: peripheral blood. The receptors were gathered from a woman in her fifties or sixties with COVID-19, enrolled during active disease.

V is TRBV6-5 and J is TRBJ1-4; D not resolved. The CDR3 spans 15 residues. The V and J ends lost 4 bases and 3 bases respectively, with 12 bases between them. The germline V gene has CDR1 MNHEY and CDR2 SVGAGI. The CDR3 nucleotides read TGTGCCAGCAGTTCCTTCAGTGCGGCTAATGAAAAACTGTTTTTT. Protein: CASSSFSAANEKLFF.

This chain joins TRBV6-1 and TRBJ1-2, with TRBD1 as a possible D gene (6 bases). This CDR3 is built from 17 residues. With 0 bases removed from V and 7 bases from J, the gap between germline ends came to 21 bases. Germline CDR1 MNHNS, CDR2 SASEGT. The CDR3 DNA sequence: TGTGCCAGCAGTGAAGCGCCGGGCGAAGGGGGTTTTGGTGGCTACACCTTC. Its translation is CASSEAPGEGGFGGYTF.

The chain couples TRBV6-5 to TRBJ1-1; 8 bases are a match to TRBD1. There are 14 residues in the CDR3. V lost 6 bases and J lost 1; bases outside the gene matches: 4. Germline CDR1 reads MNHEY; CDR2 reads SVGAGI. The CDR3 DNA reads TGTGCCAGCAGCCGACAGGGGCCGAACACTGAAGCTTTCTTT. This gives the protein CASSRQGPNTEAFF.

The chain has TRBV6-5 and TRBJ1-2, with D perhaps TRBD1 (5 bases). V was clipped by 6 bases and J by 3 bases, with 17 bases between them. Germline assignment: CDR1 MNHEY and CDR2 SVGAGI. The CDR3 contains 15 residues. Written as DNA, the CDR3 is TGTGCCAGCAGGGGGGGGTTGAAGGGGCACTATGGCTACACCTTC. Its translation: CASRGGLKGHYGYTF.

The chain has TRBV3-1 (or the pseudogene TRBV3-2) and TRBJ2-3, with D perhaps TRBD2 (5 bases). Per germline, CDR1 LGHDT and CDR2 YNNKEL (reference sequence). The CDR3 totals 14 residues. V shed 4 bases and J shed 2 bases, with 10 bases lying between them. This chain's CDR3 is CASSRGLATDTQYF. CDR3 bases: TGTGCCAGCAGCCGAGGACTTGCCACAGATACGCAGTATTTT.

The V gene is TRBV3-1 (or the pseudogene TRBV3-2), the J gene TRBJ1-2, with D hard to call. The CDR3 consists of 11 residues. Trimming took off 1 base at V and 8 bases at J, with 5 bases between the two ends. Germline V lookup: CDR1 LGHDT, CDR2 YNNKEL (reference sequence). As DNA, the CDR3 is TGTGCCAGCAGCCAAGGCCAGGGCTACACCTTC. Residues: CASSQGQGYTF.

The V call is TRBV5-1, the J call TRBJ2-3, with 9 bases matching TRBD2. Germline CDR1 is SGHRS and CDR2 is YFSETQ. Trimming at V came to 3 bases and at J to 2 bases, leaving 4 bases not matched to a gene. This CDR3 comprises 15 residues. The CDR3 bases are TGCGCCAGCAGCTATTTAGCGGGGGTCACAGATACGCAGTATTTT. This codes for CASSYLAGVTDTQYF. Together with reference TRBV5-1 and TRBJ2-3, the CDR3 gives the full variable domain: KAGVTQTPRYLIKTRGQQVTLSCSPISGHRSVSWYQQTPGQGLQFLFEYFSETQRNKGNFPGRFSGRQFSNSRSEMNVSTLELGDSALYLCASSYLAGVTDTQYFGPGTRLTVL.

The DNA of the CDR3 is TGCGCCAGCAGCTTGGCTGTACAGGGGAGGTCTACTGGGGCCAACGTCCTGACTTTC. Amino acids: CASSLAVQGRSTGANVLTF. This chain connects TRBV5-1 to TRBJ2-6, with a weak D call TRBD1 (7 bases). CDR3 size: 19 residues. V was pared by 0 bases and J by 2 bases, with 18 bases between. CDR1 is SGHRS and CDR2 is YFSETQ in the germline V gene. Filled out from reference TRBV5-1 and TRBJ2-6, the complete variable domain reads KAGVTQTPRYLIKTRGQQVTLSCSPISGHRSVSWYQQTPGQGLQFLFEYFSETQRNKGNFPGRFSGRQFSNSRSEMNVSTLELGDSALYLCASSLAVQGRSTGANVLTFGAGSRLTVL.

The chain combines TRBV6-6 with TRBJ1-1; 7 bases line up with TRBD1. The CDR3 has 16 amino acids. Germline V gene sequence: CDR1 MNHNY, CDR2 SVGAGI (reference sequence). The J segment lost 2 bases and the V segment lost 6 bases, leaving 12 bases of the junction unmatched. Here the CDR3 reads CASSLNRGTYNTEAFF. CDR3 nucleotide sequence: TGTGCCAGCAGCCTTAACAGGGGTACTTATAACACTGAAGCTTTCTTT.

V usage is TRBV3-1 (or the pseudogene TRBV3-2) and J usage is TRBJ1-1, with unresolved D. Germline V lookup: CDR1 LGHDT, CDR2 YNNKEL (reference sequence). The CDR3 length is 16 residues. Trimming cost V 0 bases and J 1 base, with 12 bases left between them. CDR3 sequence reads: CASSQERERGNTEAFF. The CDR3 DNA reads TGTGCCAGCAGCCAAGAGAGGGAACGGGGGAACACTGAAGCTTTCTTT.

This chain uses TRBV27 with TRBJ1-2, with 8 bases identical to TRBD1. The CDR3 contains 13 residues. CDR1 and CDR2 from the germline V gene are MNHEY and SMNVEV (reference sequence). V gave up 9 bases and J gave up 6 bases; unmatched junction bases: 9. The CDR3 loop reads CASTDRGRDGYTF. DNA of the CDR3: TGTGCCAGTACCGACAGGGGCCGGGATGGCTACACCTTC.

The chain employs TRBV5-5 and TRBJ2-7, with 7 bases fitting TRBD2. The V gene end was trimmed by 3 bases and the J gene end by 3 bases; junction bases not matched to a gene: 0. There are 12 residues in the CDR3. Germline V gene data show CDR1 as SGHKS and CDR2 as YYEKEE (reference sequence). CDR3 DNA sequence: TGTGCCAGCAGCTGGGAGGGCTACGAGCAGTACTTC. Amino acids: CASSWEGYEQYF.

The chain links TRBV7-9 to TRBJ1-6; 11 nucleotides agree with TRBD1. Trimming removed 6 bases from V and 3 bases from J; junction bases left unmatched: 10. From germline, CDR1 is SEHNR and CDR2 FQNEAQ (reference sequence). There are 18 residues in the CDR3. CDR3: CASSSFTGTGGYNSPLHF. The CDR3 DNA reads as TGTGCCAGCAGTTCGTTCACCGGGACAGGGGGCTATAATTCACCCCTCCACTTT.

The V gene is TRBV20-1, the J gene TRBJ1-5, with D uncertain. The germline gives CDR1 DFQATT, CDR2 SNEGSKA (reference sequence). V was shortened by 3 bases and J by 10 bases, with 16 bases between the two germline ends. CDR3 size: 13 residues. The CDR3 is CSASGRGEDPQHF. The CDR3 bases are TGCAGTGCTAGTGGGCGGGGTGAGGATCCCCAGCATTTT.

This chain uses TRBV4-1 with TRBJ2-7, with D unclear. CDR1 and CDR2 from the germline V gene are MGHRA and YSYEKL. This CDR3 region has 12 residues. V lost 3 bases and J lost 7, with 10 bases in between. The CDR3 region is CASSHPGGEQYF. In nucleotides, the CDR3 is TGCGCCAGCAGCCATCCCGGCGGAGAGCAGTACTTC.

The gene calls are TRBV30 and TRBJ1-2; D is unresolved. The CDR3 length is 13 residues. Trimming cost V 0 bases and J 10 bases, with 15 bases left between them. Per germline, CDR1 GTSNPN and CDR2 SVGIG (reference sequence). The CDR3 reads CAWSVSGAAVYTF. CDR3 coding DNA: TGTGCCTGGAGTGTGTCCGGAGCAGCTGTCTACACCTTC.

The J gene is TRBJ1-1, the V gene TRBV2; unclear D gene. The CDR3 consists of 12 residues. V was shortened by 6 bases and J by 0 bases, with 5 bases between the two germline ends. Per the germline V gene, CDR1 is SNHLY and CDR2 is FYNNEI. This chain's CDR3 is CASRGVNTEAFF. In DNA, the CDR3 is TGTGCCAGCAGGGGAGTGAACACTGAAGCTTTCTTT.

The chain has TRBV9 and TRBJ2-2; no clear D gene. The germline V and J ends were trimmed by 4 bases and 0 bases, with 7 bases remaining between them. CDR3 length: 14 amino acids. Germline V lookup: CDR1 SGDLS, CDR2 YYNGEE. The CDR3 DNA follows: TGTGCCAGCAGCCCCCCTACGAACACCGGGGAGCTGTTTTTT. Amino acids: CASSPPTNTGELFF.

The chain combines TRBV19 with TRBJ2-1; tentatively, D is TRBD2 (6 bases). This CDR3 has 15 amino acids. Trimming cost V 4 bases and J 8 bases, with 18 bases left between them. Germline assignment: CDR1 LNHDA and CDR2 SQIVND (reference sequence). The CDR3 coding sequence is TGTGCCAGTAGTACGGGACTTCTGGGTAGCGATGAGCAGTTCTTC. It specifies CASSTGLLGSDEQFF.

The rearrangement uses TRBV5-1 and TRBJ1-2, with 9 nucleotides matching TRBD1. Per the germline V gene, CDR1 is SGHRS and CDR2 is YFSETQ. The V gene end was trimmed by 4 bases and the J gene end by 4 bases; junction bases not matched to a gene: 8. The CDR3 is made up of 15 amino acids. DNA of the CDR3: TGCGCCAGCAGCGTGGTACAGGGGGCGAGCTATGGCTACACCTTC. Protein product: CASSVVQGASYGYTF.

This chain connects TRBV18 to TRBJ1-4; 8 nucleotides agree with TRBD1. Germline V gives CDR1 KGHSH, CDR2 LQKENI. The CDR3 has 16 amino acids. V lost 3 bases, J lost 5 bases, and 8 bases stayed unmatched. Here the CDR3 reads CASSPRRGQDNEKLFF. The DNA for the CDR3 is TGTGCCAGCTCACCCCGAAGGGGACAGGACAATGAAAAACTGTTTTTT.

J is TRBJ2-3 and V is TRBV29-1; no clear D. Per the germline V gene, CDR1 is SQVTM and CDR2 is ANQGSEA. V was trimmed by 6 bases and J by 0 bases, leaving 10 bases between them. The CDR3 is 13 residues long. The CDR3 nucleotides read TGCAGCGTGCTTCAGGATAGCACAGATACGCAGTATTTT. Amino acid sequence: CSVLQDSTDTQYF.

This clone was seen a few times. Other DNA sequences in this specimen translate into the identical CDR3. The V gene is TRBV5-4, the J gene TRBJ1-3, with 8 bases aligning to TRBD1. V shed 0 bases, J shed 1 base, and the junction held 0 bases outside the gene matches. This CDR3 has 15 residues. Germline CDR1 reads SGHNT; CDR2 reads YYREEE (reference sequence). The CDR3 loop reads CASSLGTGSGNTIYF. The CDR3 DNA is TGTGCCAGCAGCTTGGGGACAGGGTCTGGAAACACCATATATTTT. Together with reference TRBV5-4 and TRBJ1-3, the CDR3 gives the full variable domain: ETGVTQSPTHLIKTRGQQVTLRCSSQSGHNTVSWYQQALGQGPQFIFQYYREEENGRGNFPPRFSGLQFPNYSSELNVNALELDDSALYLCASSLGTGSGNTIYFGEGSWLTVV.

DNA for the CDR3: TGTGCCAGCAGCCAAGCTACAGGGTCCTCTGGCTACACCTTC. This translates into CASSQATGSSGYTF. The V and J genes are TRBV3-1 (or the pseudogene TRBV3-2) and TRBJ1-2; D possibly corresponds to TRBD1 (6 bases). This CDR3 spans 14 amino acids. Trimming took 1 base from V and 7 from J, leaving 13 bases between them. Germline CDR1 is LGHDT and CDR2 is YNNKEL (reference sequence).

The chain carries TRBV19 and TRBJ2-4, with D tentatively TRBD2 (5 bases). The germline V gene has CDR1 LNHDA and CDR2 SQIVND (reference sequence). V gave up 7 bases and J gave up 10 bases, with 20 bases separating them. CDR3 length equals 14 residues. The CDR3 DNA follows: TGTGCCAGTACCCCTCGAGGACTCTTACCTATTCAGTACTTC. The encoded protein is CASTPRGLLPIQYF. The complete variable domain, with remaining parts taken from reference TRBV19 and TRBJ2-4, reads DGGITQSPKYLFRKEGQNVTLSCEQNLNHDAMYWYRQDPGQGLRLIYYSQIVNDFQKGDIAEGYSVSREKKESFPLTVTSAQKNPTAFYLCASTPRGLLPIQYFGAGTRLSVL.

V and J are TRBV29-1 and TRBJ2-7; 8 bases are a match to TRBD1. Losses at the gene ends were 4 bases for V and 4 bases for J; bases not matched to a gene: 9. CDR1 and CDR2 from the germline V gene are SQVTM and ANQGSEA. The CDR3 is made up of 14 amino acids. This chain's CDR3 is CSVGLGTGLYEQYF. The CDR3 DNA sequence: TGCAGCGTTGGTTTGGGGACAGGCCTTTACGAGCAGTACTTC.

V is TRBV6-5 and J is TRBJ1-3; D is unresolved. V was pared by 5 bases and J by 8 bases, with 13 bases between. This CDR3 contains 13 residues. CDR1 is MNHEY, CDR2 SVGAGI, per germline. In nucleotides, the CDR3 is TGTGCCAGCAGTCCGGAGATGTGGGACACCATATATTTT. Translated: CASSPEMWDTIYF.

This rearrangement joins TRBV7-9 to TRBJ2-7; tentative D call: TRBD1 (6 bases). CDR3 length equals 17 residues. CDR1 is SEHNR, CDR2 FQNEAQ, per germline (reference sequence). V lost 3 bases and J 3 bases, leaving 21 bases between the germline ends. CDR3 bases: TGTGCCAGCAGCTTTCCCACCCGGGACAAAGTTAGCTACGAGCAGTACTTC. As protein: CASSFPTRDKVSYEQYF.